Below, 13 T cell receptor beta chains from the same sample are listed, as sequenced in a study of T cells in Graves' hyperthyroidism and ophthalmopathy. Amplification of TCR beta CDR3 regions used RNA as the template. Primed by the HTBI set, a first-round RT-PCR was run on the TCR CDR3. A single record per CDR3 protein comes from TCRdb applying MiXCR to the multiplex PCR reads. The sample consists of about 300,000 distinct CDR3 sequences, roughly 17% of them appearing once. The sequenced material came from blood. The receptors derive from a man aged 25-45 years with Graves' hyperthyroidism.

This sequence joins TRBV30 and TRBJ1-5; D gene unclear. The CDR3 has 14 amino acids. Germline V gene lookup returns CDR1 GTSNPN and CDR2 SVGIG (reference sequence). The CDR3 loop is CGVSMGNSNQPQHF. As DNA, the CDR3 is TGTGGGGTTTCTATGGGGAATAGCAATCAGCCCCAGCATTTT.

In its sample, this clonotype was seen a few times. The chain is built from TRBV7-2 and TRBJ2-1, with D uncertain. The CDR3 runs 15 residues. Trimming removed 2 bases from V and 3 bases from J, with 11 bases in between. In germline, CDR1 is SGHTA, CDR2 FQGNSA. CDR3 in DNA: TGTGCCAGCAGCTTATCCGGTAACGACTACAATGAGCAGTTCTTC. As protein: CASSLSGNDYNEQFF. Drawing the rest from reference TRBV7-2 and TRBJ2-1, the complete variable domain is GAGVSQSPSNKVTEKGKDVELRCDPISGHTALYWYRQSLGQGLEFLIYFQGNSAPDKSGLPSDRFSAERTGGSVSTLTIQRTQQEDSAVYLCASSLSGNDYNEQFFGPGTRLTVL.

This clonotype was counted between two and nine times. This rearrangement joins TRBV4-1 to TRBJ1-2; unclear D gene. Trimming removed 5 bases at V and 7 bases at J, with 23 bases between. The CDR3 runs 16 residues. Germline V CDR1 and CDR2: MGHRA, YSYEKL. CDR3 coding DNA: TGCGCCAGCAGCGCCCCCGGGAAAAGGCCTTTGGGTGGCTACACCTTC. It encodes CASSAPGKRPLGGYTF.

This clonotype was seen many times. The chain links TRBV10-3 to TRBJ2-2; D is perhaps TRBD2 (5 bases). The CDR3 has 15 amino acids. Germline loops: CDR1 ENHRY, CDR2 SYGVKD. V lost 8 bases, J lost 0 bases, and 13 bases lay in between. CDR3 DNA sequence: TGTGCCATCGGGGATAGCGTCGCGAACACCGGGGAGCTGTTTTTT. It translates to CAIGDSVANTGELFF.

The rearrangement links TRBV2 to TRBJ2-7, with TRBD2 as a possible D gene (6 bases). Germline CDR1 reads SNHLY; CDR2 reads FYNNEI. The CDR3 loop spans 16 amino acids. V lost 5 bases and J 1 base, leaving 18 bases between the germline ends. The CDR3 nucleotides read TGTGCCAGCAGTCTCCCGGGAGCGGCCCTATCCTACGAGCAGTACTTC. Translated: CASSLPGAALSYEQYF.

This clonotype was picked up many times. The chain employs TRBV2 and TRBJ1-2; D unclear. Germline V gives CDR1 SNHLY, CDR2 FYNNEI. Between the trimmed V and J ends, which lost 4 bases and 0 bases, there was a span of 12 bases. The CDR3 sequence is 15 residues long. CDR3: CASSVDGRSNYGYTF. The CDR3 nucleotides read TGTGCCAGCAGTGTCGACGGAAGGTCTAACTATGGCTACACCTTC. Looking up the rest from reference TRBV2 and TRBJ1-2 gives the full variable domain: EPEVTQTPSHQVTQMGQEVILRCVPISNHLYFYWYRQILGQKVEFLVSFYNNEISEKSEIFDDQFSVERPDGSNFTLKIRSTKLEDSAMYFCASSVDGRSNYGYTFGSGTRLTVV.

This clonotype has a count of ten or more. V gene TRBV7-3 combines with J gene TRBJ2-3; tentative D call: TRBD1 (6 bases). This CDR3 has 13 residues. Trimming left V 5 bases short and J 4 bases short, with 10 bases between. Per the germline V gene, CDR1 is SGHTA and CDR2 is FQGTGA. CDR3 nucleotide sequence: TGTGCCAGCAGCCAAGGGGGTCCAGATACGCAGTATTTT. Protein sequence: CASSQGGPDTQYF.

V is TRBV6-1 and J is TRBJ2-7; D is unresolved. The V end was cut by 7 bases, the J end by 6 bases, with 10 bases between. The CDR3 is made up of 11 amino acids. CDR1 is MNHNS, CDR2 SASEGT, per germline. The CDR3 region has the DNA TGTGCCAGCACCTTGTACGGCGAGCAGTACTTC. Translating it yields CASTLYGEQYF.

The V gene is TRBV28, the J gene TRBJ1-2; 8 bases are a match to TRBD1. V gave up 2 bases and J gave up 4 bases; unmatched junction bases: 9. This CDR3 has 16 amino acids. The germline CDR1 and CDR2 sequences are MDHEN and SYDVKM. The CDR3 sequence is CASSLPRQGASYGYTF. The CDR3 bases are TGTGCCAGCAGTTTACCTCGTCAGGGGGCGAGCTATGGCTACACCTTC.

This clonotype has a handful of counts. The gene calls are TRBV30 and TRBJ2-1, with D possibly matching TRBD2 (5 bases). The CDR3 contains 14 residues. With 2 bases removed from V and 6 bases from J, the gap between germline ends came to 14 bases. CDR1 GTSNPN and CDR2 SVGIG come from the germline V gene (reference sequence). DNA for the CDR3: TGTGCCTGGAGTCTTAGTTTCGGAGGCAATGAGCAGTTCTTC. This gives the protein CAWSLSFGGNEQFF.

A single count supports this clonotype. No conserved phenylalanine or tryptophan ends this CDR3, so it is likely a read error. The gene calls are TRBV24-1 and TRBJ1-5; D is perhaps TRBD1 (6 bases). Germline-derived CDR1 and CDR2 are KGHDR and SFDVKD. Trimming took 6 bases from V and 2 from J, leaving 13 bases between them. This CDR3 region has 15 residues. The CDR3 DNA is TGTGCCACCAGTATAGGGGGGGGTGGCAATCAGCCCCAGCATTCT. Encoded protein: CATSIGGGGNQPQHS.

Concerning this clonotype itself: One base away lies a much larger clone, so this may be a sequencing read error. V gene TRBV27 combines with J gene TRBJ2-5, with a weak D call TRBD2 (5 bases). Germline CDR1 reads MNHEY; CDR2 reads SMNVEV (reference sequence). This CDR3 has 10 residues. The CDR3 here is CASGGETPYF. The DNA for the CDR3 is TGTGCCAGCGGAGGAGAGACCCCGTACTTC.

The V gene is TRBV5-1, the J gene TRBJ2-5, with D possibly TRBD2 on 6 matching bases. With 3 bases removed from V and 5 bases from J, the gap between germline ends came to 17 bases. The CDR3 sequence is 15 residues long. The germline gives CDR1 SGHRS, CDR2 YFSETQ. CDR3 sequence (DNA): TGCGCCAGCAGCTACGGACTGGCGGGACTGGAGACCCAGTACTTC. Its protein product is CASSYGLAGLETQYF.